One and the same sample provided the 3 T cell receptor beta chains below, sequenced in a study of blood T cell repertoires in COVID-19. Repertoires were generated with immunoSEQ multiplex PCR, while TCRdb's copy carries only in-frame clones and drops some. The profile shows some 80,000 clones, 60% to 85% of them singletons. The sample was peripheral blood. The receptors shown here come from a woman older than 75 with active or convalescent COVID-19.

The chain couples TRBV7-2 to TRBJ1-4, with D maybe TRBD1 (5 bases). CDR1 and CDR2 from the germline V gene are SGHTA and FQGNSA. This CDR3 has 14 residues. V was clipped by 6 bases and J by 9 bases, with 17 bases between them. The CDR3: CASSHQGGKKKLFF. The CDR3 DNA follows: TGTGCCAGCAGTCACCAGGGTGGAAAGAAAAAACTGTTTTTT.

The table lists this clone with a few counts. The chain employs TRBV7-9 and TRBJ2-2; 7 bases line up with TRBD1. This CDR3 region has 17 residues. In germline, CDR1 is SEHNR, CDR2 FQNEAQ (reference sequence). J lost 6 bases, V lost 5 bases, and 15 bases had no gene match. DNA of the CDR3: TGTGCCAGCAGCCCCAACATACGGGACAGCAGACCCGGGGAGCTGTTTTTT. Amino acid sequence: CASSPNIRDSRPGELFF.

This clone was picked up a small number of times. The chain carries TRBV27 and TRBJ1-3; 9 bases map to TRBD1. CDR3 length equals 21 residues. After removal of 5 bases from V and 0 bases from J, the junction contained 20 bases not matched to a gene. Germline CDR1 is MNHEY and CDR2 is SMNVEV (reference sequence). CDR3 DNA sequence: TGTGCCAGCAGTGAGCCCGCCGGGACAGGGAATTTCTATCACTCTGGAAACACCATATATTTT. The encoded protein is CASSEPAGTGNFYHSGNTIYF.